A single sample is the source of the 17 T cell receptor beta chains below, sequenced in a study of patients and donors after allogeneic stem cell transplantation. TCRdb re-called the RT-PCR reads with MiXCR, one entry per CDR3 protein. The sample comprises some 880,000 distinct CDR3 sequences, roughly 17% of which are singletons, and around 6% rests with the top ten. Sequences were obtained from blood, either unsorted or a sorted T cell fraction (not recorded which). The source is a human donor who was either an allogeneic HSCT recipient or a stem cell or donor lymphocyte infusion donor (not recorded which). It is not recorded whose cells these are; they may come from a transplant donor.

The chain couples TRBV30 to TRBJ2-3; D perhaps matches TRBD2 (5 bases). The CDR3 has 14 residues. V was cut by 0 bases and J by 0 bases, with 7 bases left in between. CDR1 GTSNPN and CDR2 SVGIG come from the germline V gene (reference sequence). The CDR3: CAWSVLGSTDTQYF. The CDR3 region has the DNA TGTGCCTGGAGTGTACTAGGTAGCACAGATACGCAGTATTTT.

V and J are TRBV6-2 or TRBV6-3 and TRBJ2-3; no clear D. The germline V gene encodes CDR1 MNHEY and CDR2 SVGEGT. V lost 6 bases, J lost 2 bases, and 12 bases lay in between. The CDR3 is made up of 14 amino acids. The CDR3 sequence is CASRIRWDTDTQYF. The CDR3 nucleotides are TGTGCCAGCAGGATTAGATGGGACACAGATACGCAGTATTTT.

This sequence joins TRBV7-3 and TRBJ1-2; the D is unclear. Per the germline V gene, CDR1 is SGHTA and CDR2 is FQGTGA. CDR3 size: 14 residues. The V end was cut by 0 bases, the J end by 2 bases, with 7 bases between. The DNA for the CDR3 is TGTGCCAGCAGCTTAACCGGCAGAAACTATGGCTACACCTTC. It specifies CASSLTGRNYGYTF.

This clonotype turned up a few times. The chain employs TRBV7-6 and TRBJ2-2; the D gene is possibly TRBD2 (6 bases). CDR1 is SGHVS and CDR2 is FNYEAQ in the germline V gene. The V and J ends lost 5 bases and 7 bases respectively, with 17 bases between them. The CDR3 has 15 residues. CDR3 nucleotides: TGTGCCAGCAGCACCCGACTAGTACTGAACGGGGAGCTGTTTTTT. This encodes CASSTRLVLNGELFF. Full variable domain (missing parts from reference TRBV7-6 and TRBJ2-2): GAGVSQSPRYKVTKRGQDVALRCDPISGHVSLYWYRQALGQGPEFLTYFNYEAQQDKSGLPNDRFSAERPEGSISTLTIQRTEQRDSAMYRCASSTRLVLNGELFFGEGSRLTVL.

The V gene is TRBV7-9, the J gene TRBJ1-1; 7 bases line up with TRBD1. Germline trimming cut 6 bases from V and 10 bases from J; bases unmatched to any gene: 11. Germline CDR1 reads SEHNR; CDR2 reads FQNEAQ (reference sequence). The CDR3 totals 13 residues. CDR3 protein: CASRGKAAGGAFF. CDR3 sequence (DNA): TGTGCCAGCAGGGGGAAAGCGGCAGGGGGAGCTTTCTTT.

This chain uses TRBV4-3 with TRBJ2-4, with a tentative D call TRBD2 (5 bases). V was pared by 1 base and J by 0 bases, with 16 bases between. The germline gives CDR1 LGHNA, CDR2 YSLEER. The CDR3 loop spans 18 amino acids. The CDR3 nucleotides read TGCGCCAGCAGCCAAGGTTCGGGGTCCGGGATAGCCAAAAACATTCAGTACTTC. Its translation is CASSQGSGSGIAKNIQYF.

This clonotype was seen at least ten times. J is TRBJ2-7 and V is TRBV29-1; D is unclear. V was cut by 5 bases and J by 7 bases, with 15 bases left in between. Germline V gives CDR1 SQVTM, CDR2 ANQGSEA. The CDR3 runs to 12 residues. DNA of the CDR3: TGCAGCGTTTTTCTCCCAGGCAGGGAGCAGTACTTC. This gives the protein CSVFLPGREQYF.

The table lists this clonotype with many counts. The chain recombines TRBV5-1 with TRBJ2-1, with 11 bases identical to TRBD2. The length of the CDR3 is 16 residues. Trimming cost V 4 bases and J 1 base; bases outside gene matches: 4. The germline gives CDR1 SGHRS, CDR2 YFSETQ. CDR3 DNA: TGCGCCAGCAGCCCGGGACTAGCGGCTTCCTACAATGAGCAGTTCTTC. Translated: CASSPGLAASYNEQFF.

The chain couples TRBV6-5 to TRBJ2-5; a possible D gene is TRBD1 (5 bases). Per germline, CDR1 MNHEY and CDR2 SVGAGI. V lost 0 bases and J 4 bases, leaving 9 bases between the germline ends. The length of the CDR3 is 14 residues. The CDR3 region is CASSYSRRAETQYF. The CDR3 region has the DNA TGTGCCAGCAGTTACTCCCGCAGGGCAGAGACCCAGTACTTC.

The genes are TRBV3-1 and TRBJ2-1; D is uncertain. The germline V gene encodes CDR1 LGHDT and CDR2 YNNKEL (reference sequence). The V end lost 3 bases, the J end lost 5 bases, and 11 bases lay between the germline ends. The CDR3 is 14 residues long. The CDR3 region is CASSHFPHDNEQFF. The DNA of the CDR3 is TGTGCCAGCAGCCATTTCCCCCACGACAATGAGCAGTTCTTC.

This clonotype was seen a few times. V gene TRBV9 combines with J gene TRBJ2-7; D is ambiguous. Trimming stripped 0 bases from V and 1 base from J, with 14 bases between. This CDR3 has 16 amino acids. Germline V CDR1 and CDR2: SGDLS, YYNGEE. For the CDR3, the DNA is TGTGCCAGCAGCGTAGGCGGACCTTGGATGTCCTACGAGCAGTACTTC. It is translated as CASSVGGPWMSYEQYF.

The chain has TRBV7-6 and TRBJ2-3; D unclear. Trimming removed 5 bases at V and 0 bases at J, with 15 bases between. This CDR3 spans 16 amino acids. Germline CDR1 and CDR2: SGHVS and FNYEAQ. CDR3 amino acids: CASSQSRPGSTDTQYF. The CDR3 DNA sequence: TGTGCCAGCAGCCAATCCCGACCGGGTAGCACAGATACGCAGTATTTT.

The rearrangement joins TRBV4-2 to TRBJ1-5; maybe TRBD1 (5 bases). The CDR3 length is 15 residues. Germline CDR1 reads LGHNA; CDR2 reads YNFKEQ. V was cut by 0 bases and J by 5 bases, with 11 bases left in between. The CDR3 nucleotides are TGTGCCAGCAGCCAAGACGGGACGGAGGATCAGCCCCAGCATTTT. Protein: CASSQDGTEDQPQHF.

This clonotype showed up just a few times. This rearrangement joins TRBV7-2 to TRBJ2-1; D uncertain. This CDR3 is 14 amino acids long. Trimming took off 1 base at V and 8 bases at J, with 12 bases between the two ends. CDR1 and CDR2 (germline): SGHTA, FQGNSA. In DNA form, the CDR3 reads TGTGCCAGCAGCTTAGAAATAGCAGATTATGAGCAGTTCTTC. Its translation: CASSLEIADYEQFF.

The table lists this clonotype with a few counts. This chain connects TRBV20-1 to TRBJ2-1, with a possible D match to TRBD2 (7 bases). Per germline, CDR1 DFQATT and CDR2 SNEGSKA (reference sequence). The CDR3 length is 14 residues. V shed 0 bases and J shed 11 bases, with 17 bases lying between them. The CDR3 DNA sequence: TGCAGTGCTAGAGAACACCCCGGGGGGCTGAAGCAGTTCTTC. Translation gives CSAREHPGGLKQFF.

J is TRBJ1-4 and V is TRBV6-1; the D gene is possibly TRBD1 (5 bases). Trimming pared 6 bases from V and 4 bases from J, leaving 12 bases between. The CDR3 loop spans 14 amino acids. In germline, CDR1 is MNHNS, CDR2 SASEGT. CDR3 sequence: CASRPGPDNEKLFF. The CDR3 DNA sequence: TGTGCCAGCAGACCAGGGCCTGATAATGAAAAACTGTTTTTT.

A few counts support this clonotype. This chain joins TRBV6-1 and TRBJ1-2, with TRBD1 as a possible D gene (5 bases). V lost 5 bases, J lost 4 bases, and 17 bases lay in between. Germline V gives CDR1 MNHNS, CDR2 SASEGT. CDR3 length: 15 residues. The CDR3 DNA is TGTGCCAGCAGTAACCCCCTAGGGGATACCTATGGCTACACCTTC. Its protein is CASSNPLGDTYGYTF.